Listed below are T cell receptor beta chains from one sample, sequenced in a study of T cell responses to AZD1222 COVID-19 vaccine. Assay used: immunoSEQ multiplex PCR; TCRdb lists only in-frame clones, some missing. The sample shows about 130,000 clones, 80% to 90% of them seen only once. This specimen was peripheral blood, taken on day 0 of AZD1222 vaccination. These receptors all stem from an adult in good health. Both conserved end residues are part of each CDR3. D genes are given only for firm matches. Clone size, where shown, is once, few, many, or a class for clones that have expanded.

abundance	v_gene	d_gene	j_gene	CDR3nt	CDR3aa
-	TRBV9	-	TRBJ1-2	TGTGCCAGCAGCGTAGTGGCAGGGCCCCCCTATGGCTACACCTTC	CASSVVAGPPYGYTF
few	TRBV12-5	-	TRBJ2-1	TGTGCTAGTGGTCCACAGGTCGGTGAGCAGTTCTTC	CASGPQVGEQFF
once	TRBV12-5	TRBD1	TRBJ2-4	TGTGCTAGTGGTCCCCAGGACAGGGGGCTTGCTTTTGGCAAAAACATTCAGTACTTC	CASGPQDRGLAFGKNIQYF
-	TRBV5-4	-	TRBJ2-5	TGTGCCAGCAGCCCTACAGGGACGAACCAAGAGACCCAGTACTTC	CASSPTGTNQETQYF
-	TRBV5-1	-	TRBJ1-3	TGCGCCAGCAGCTTGGCCTGGGGGGCATCTGGAAACACCATATATTTT	CASSLAWGASGNTIYF
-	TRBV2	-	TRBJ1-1	TGTGCCAGCATTCCGACCCGGACCAGGCCGAACACTGAAGCTTTCTTT	CASIPTRTRPNTEAFF
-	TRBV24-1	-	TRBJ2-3	TGTGCCACCAGTGATTACAAGAACACAGATACGCAGTATTTT	CATSDYKNTDTQYF
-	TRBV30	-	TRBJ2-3	TGTGCCTGGGCCCGGGACCTACCTGGGGGCACAGATACGCAGTATTTT	CAWARDLPGGTDTQYF
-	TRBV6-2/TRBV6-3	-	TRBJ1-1	TGTGCCAGCAGTTACTCGTGGCGAGCGAACACTGAAGCTTTCTTT	CASSYSWRANTEAFF
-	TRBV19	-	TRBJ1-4	TGTGCCAGTAGCCTCTCAGGGTTAACTAATGAAAAACTGTTTTTT	CASSLSGLTNEKLFF
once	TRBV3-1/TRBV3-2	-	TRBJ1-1	TGTGCCAGCAGCCCTCTCCCTGAGTTAGAGGCCCCACCGAACACTGAAGCTTTCTTT	CASSPLPELEAPPNTEAFF
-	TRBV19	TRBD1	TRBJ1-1	TGTGCCAGTAGAAGGGGGACAGGGTTTTTCAAGGAAAACACTGAAGCTTTCTTT	CASRRGTGFFKENTEAFF
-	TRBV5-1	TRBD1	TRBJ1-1	TGCGCCAGCAGCTTGCCTTCACAGGGGGCTGAAGCTTTCTTT	CASSLPSQGAEAFF
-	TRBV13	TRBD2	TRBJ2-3	TGTGCCAGCAGCTTAGTGGATTACCGGGACTACCAACCAGATACGCAGTATTTT	CASSLVDYRDYQPDTQYF
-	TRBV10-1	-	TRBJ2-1	TGCGCCAGCAGTGAGTCGCTAGCAGGATCGAATGAGCAGTTCTTC	CASSESLAGSNEQFF
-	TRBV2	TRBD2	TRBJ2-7	TGTGCCAGCAGTGGGCTAGCGGGGCTATACGAGCAGTACTTC	CASSGLAGLYEQYF
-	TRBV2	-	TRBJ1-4	TGTGCCAGCAGCCCCGAAACTAATGAAAAACTGTTTTTT	CASSPETNEKLFF
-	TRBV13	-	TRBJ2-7	TGTGCCAGCAGCTTACTAGGGAGGATCGAGCAGTACTTC	CASSLLGRIEQYF
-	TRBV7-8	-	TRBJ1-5	TGTGCCAGCAGCTACCAGGCGGATCAGCCCCAGCATTTT	CASSYQADQPQHF
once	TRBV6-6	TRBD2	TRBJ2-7	TGTGCCAGCATGAGTCGAAAGGGACTAGTATCCTACGAGCAGTACTTC	CASMSRKGLVSYEQYF
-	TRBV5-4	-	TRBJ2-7	TGTGCCAGCAGCCTGGACTCATTTCAGGAGCAGTACTTC	CASSLDSFQEQYF
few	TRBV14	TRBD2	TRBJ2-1	TGTGCCAGCAGCCAAGATTCCCGGGGGGGCCCGAATGAGCAGTTCTTC	CASSQDSRGGPNEQFF
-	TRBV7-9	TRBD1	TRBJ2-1	TGTGCCAGCAGGAACTCAAATTTCCGGGACAGAGTTTACAATGAGCAGTTCTTC	CASRNSNFRDRVYNEQFF
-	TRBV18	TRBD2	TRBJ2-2	TGTGCCAGCTCACCACTAGCGGGAGGATCCACCGGGGAGCTGTTTTTT	CASSPLAGGSTGELFF
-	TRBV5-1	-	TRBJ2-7	TGCGCCAGCAGCTTTGACAGGTCCTACGAGCAGTACTTC	CASSFDRSYEQYF
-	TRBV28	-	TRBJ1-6	TGTGCCAGCAGTCAGATTTTAAACATGCTCAATCCTAATTCACCCCTCCACTTT	CASSQILNMLNPNSPLHF
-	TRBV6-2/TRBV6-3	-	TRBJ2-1	TGTGCCAGCAGTTACCCGATACCCGTTCGGAACTCCTACAATGAGCAGTTCTTC	CASSYPIPVRNSYNEQFF
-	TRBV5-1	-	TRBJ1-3	TGCGCCAGCAGAAATCACTCTGGAAACACCATATATTTT	CASRNHSGNTIYF
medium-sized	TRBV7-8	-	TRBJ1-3	TGTGCCAGCAGCCCGGTGGGAGGGTTTGGAAACACCATATATTTT	CASSPVGGFGNTIYF